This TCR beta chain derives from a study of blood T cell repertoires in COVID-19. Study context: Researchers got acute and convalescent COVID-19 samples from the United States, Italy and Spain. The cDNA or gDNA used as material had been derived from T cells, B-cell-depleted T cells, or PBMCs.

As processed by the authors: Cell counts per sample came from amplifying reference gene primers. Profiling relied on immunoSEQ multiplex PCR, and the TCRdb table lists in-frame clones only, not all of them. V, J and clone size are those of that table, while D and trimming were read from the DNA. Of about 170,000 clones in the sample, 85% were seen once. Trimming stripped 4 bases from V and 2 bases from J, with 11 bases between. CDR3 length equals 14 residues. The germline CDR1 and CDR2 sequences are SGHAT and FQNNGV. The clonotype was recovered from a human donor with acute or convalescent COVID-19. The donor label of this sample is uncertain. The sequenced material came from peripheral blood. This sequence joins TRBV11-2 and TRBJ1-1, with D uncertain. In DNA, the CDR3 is TGTGCCAGCAGCTCCCCCGGGGTTAACACTGAAGCTTTCTTT. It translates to CASSSPGVNTEAFF.